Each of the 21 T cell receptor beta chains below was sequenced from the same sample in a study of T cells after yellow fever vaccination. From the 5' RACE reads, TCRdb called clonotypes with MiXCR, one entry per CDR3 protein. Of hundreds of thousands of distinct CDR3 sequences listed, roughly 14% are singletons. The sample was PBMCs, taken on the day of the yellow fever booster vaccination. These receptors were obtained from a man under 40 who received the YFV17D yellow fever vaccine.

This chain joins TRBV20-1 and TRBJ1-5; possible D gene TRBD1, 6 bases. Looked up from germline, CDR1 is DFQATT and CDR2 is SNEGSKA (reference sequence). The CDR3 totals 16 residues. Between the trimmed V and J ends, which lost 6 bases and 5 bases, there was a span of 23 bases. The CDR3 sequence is CSALPPSDRPYQPQHF. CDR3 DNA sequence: TGCAGTGCCCTCCCTCCGAGCGACAGGCCGTATCAGCCCCAGCATTTT.

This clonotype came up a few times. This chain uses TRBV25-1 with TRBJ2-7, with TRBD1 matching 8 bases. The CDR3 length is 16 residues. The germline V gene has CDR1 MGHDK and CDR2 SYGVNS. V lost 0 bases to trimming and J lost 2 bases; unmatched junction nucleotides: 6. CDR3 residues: CASSEYRGQATYEQYF. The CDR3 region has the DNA TGTGCCAGCAGTGAATATCGGGGACAGGCAACCTACGAGCAGTACTTC.

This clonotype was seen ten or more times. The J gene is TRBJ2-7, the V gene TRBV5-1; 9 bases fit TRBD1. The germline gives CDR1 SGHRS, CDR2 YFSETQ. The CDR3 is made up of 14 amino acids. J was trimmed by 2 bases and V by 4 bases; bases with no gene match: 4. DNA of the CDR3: TGCGCCAGCAGCCACGGACAGGGGACCTACGAGCAGTACTTC. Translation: CASSHGQGTYEQYF.

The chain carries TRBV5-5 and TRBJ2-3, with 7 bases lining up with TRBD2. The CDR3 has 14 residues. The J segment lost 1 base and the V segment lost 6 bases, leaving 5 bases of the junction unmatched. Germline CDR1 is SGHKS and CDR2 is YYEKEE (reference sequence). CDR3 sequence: CASMGRDGTDTQYF. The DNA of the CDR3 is TGTGCCAGCATGGGGAGGGATGGCACAGATACGCAGTATTTT.

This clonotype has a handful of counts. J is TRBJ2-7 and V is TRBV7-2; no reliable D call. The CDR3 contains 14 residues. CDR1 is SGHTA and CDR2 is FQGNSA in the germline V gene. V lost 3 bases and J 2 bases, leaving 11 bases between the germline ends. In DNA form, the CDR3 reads TGTGCCAGCAGCTTTGCCCCCCTAGCCTACGAGCAGTACTTC. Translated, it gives CASSFAPLAYEQYF.

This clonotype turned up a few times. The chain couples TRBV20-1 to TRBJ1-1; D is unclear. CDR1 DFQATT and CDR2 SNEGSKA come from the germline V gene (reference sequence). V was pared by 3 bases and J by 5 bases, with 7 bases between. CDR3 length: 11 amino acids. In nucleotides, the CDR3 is TGCAGTGCTAGCCATGGGACTGAAGCTTTCTTT. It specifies CSASHGTEAFF.

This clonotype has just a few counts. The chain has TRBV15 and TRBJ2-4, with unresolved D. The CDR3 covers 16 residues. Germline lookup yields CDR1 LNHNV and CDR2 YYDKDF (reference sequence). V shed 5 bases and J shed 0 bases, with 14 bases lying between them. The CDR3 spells CATSPFPLLAKNIQYF. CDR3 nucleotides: TGTGCCACCAGCCCCTTCCCTCTACTAGCCAAAAACATTCAGTACTTC.

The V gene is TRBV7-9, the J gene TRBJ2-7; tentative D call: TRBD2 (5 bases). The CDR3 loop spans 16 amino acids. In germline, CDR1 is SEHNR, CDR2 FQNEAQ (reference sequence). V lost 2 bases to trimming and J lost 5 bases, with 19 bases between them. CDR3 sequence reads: CASSLPKGAVGNEQYF. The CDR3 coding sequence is TGTGCCAGCAGCTTACCAAAGGGAGCGGTCGGCAACGAGCAGTACTTC.

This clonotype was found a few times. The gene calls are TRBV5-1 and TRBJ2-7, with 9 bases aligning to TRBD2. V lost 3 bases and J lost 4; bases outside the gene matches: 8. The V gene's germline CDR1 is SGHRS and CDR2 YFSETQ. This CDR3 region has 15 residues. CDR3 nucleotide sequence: TGCGCCAGCAGCTCCTTAGCGGGAGACCCTTACGAGCAGTACTTC. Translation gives CASSSLAGDPYEQYF. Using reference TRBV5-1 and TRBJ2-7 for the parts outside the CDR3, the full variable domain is KAGVTQTPRYLIKTRGQQVTLSCSPISGHRSVSWYQQTPGQGLQFLFEYFSETQRNKGNFPGRFSGRQFSNSRSEMNVSTLELGDSALYLCASSSLAGDPYEQYFGPGTRLTVT.

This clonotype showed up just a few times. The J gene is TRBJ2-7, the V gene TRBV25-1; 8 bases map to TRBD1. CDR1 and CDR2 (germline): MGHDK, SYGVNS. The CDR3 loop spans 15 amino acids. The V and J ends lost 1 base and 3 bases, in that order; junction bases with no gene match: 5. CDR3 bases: TGTGCCAGCAGTGAATCTGGTACAGGGGGCTACGAGCAGTACTTC. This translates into CASSESGTGGYEQYF.

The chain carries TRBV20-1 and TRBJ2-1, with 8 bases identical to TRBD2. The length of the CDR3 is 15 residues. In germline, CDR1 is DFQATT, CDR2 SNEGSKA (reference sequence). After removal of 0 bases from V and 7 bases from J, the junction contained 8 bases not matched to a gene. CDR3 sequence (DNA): TGCAGTGCTAGAGATCGGGAGGGCCGTTGGAATGAGCAGTTCTTC. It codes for CSARDREGRWNEQFF.

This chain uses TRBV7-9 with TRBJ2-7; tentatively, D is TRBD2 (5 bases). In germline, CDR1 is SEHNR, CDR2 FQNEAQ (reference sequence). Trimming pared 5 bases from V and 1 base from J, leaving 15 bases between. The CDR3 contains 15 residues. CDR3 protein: CASSPYRIASYEQYF. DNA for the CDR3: TGTGCCAGCAGCCCATACCGAATAGCGTCCTACGAGCAGTACTTC.

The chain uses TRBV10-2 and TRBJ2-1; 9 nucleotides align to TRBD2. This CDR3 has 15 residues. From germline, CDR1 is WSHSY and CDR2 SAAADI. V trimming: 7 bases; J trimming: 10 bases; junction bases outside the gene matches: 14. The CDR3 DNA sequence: TGCGCCAGCACCGCGACTGGCGGGAGGGTTCGGGAGCAGTTCTTC. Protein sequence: CASTATGGRVREQFF.

In DNA form, the CDR3 reads TGCGCCAGCACCCTTCGGCAAGCACGGGATACGCAGTATTTT. This sequence encodes CASTLRQARDTQYF. The V and J genes are TRBV4-3 and TRBJ2-3; no reliable D call. CDR3 size: 14 residues. Trimming stripped 7 bases from V and 6 bases from J, with 17 bases between. Per the germline V gene, CDR1 is LGHNA and CDR2 is YSLEER.

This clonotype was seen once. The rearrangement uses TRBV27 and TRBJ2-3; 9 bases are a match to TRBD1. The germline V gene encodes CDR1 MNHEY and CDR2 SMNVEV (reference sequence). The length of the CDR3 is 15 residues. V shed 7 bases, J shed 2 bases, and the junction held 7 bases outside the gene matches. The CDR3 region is CASKRWDRDTDTQYF. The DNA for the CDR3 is TGTGCCAGCAAGCGTTGGGACAGGGACACAGATACGCAGTATTTT.

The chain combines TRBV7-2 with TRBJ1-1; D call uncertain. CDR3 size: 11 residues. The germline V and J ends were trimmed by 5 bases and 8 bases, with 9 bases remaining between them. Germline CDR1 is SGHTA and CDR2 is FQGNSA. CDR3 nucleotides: TGTGCCAGCAGCCGTCAAGTAGAAGCTTTCTTT. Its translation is CASSRQVEAFF.

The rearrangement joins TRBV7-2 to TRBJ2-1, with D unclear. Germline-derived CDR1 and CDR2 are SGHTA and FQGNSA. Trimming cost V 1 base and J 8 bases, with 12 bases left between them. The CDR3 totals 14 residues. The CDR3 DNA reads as TGTGCCAGCAGCTTAGTGATGCGTCCGGATGAGCAGTTCTTC. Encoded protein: CASSLVMRPDEQFF.

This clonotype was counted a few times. The CDR3 loop reads CASSLLGVSYEQYF. Written as DNA, the CDR3 is TGTGCCAGCAGTTTATTAGGGGTCTCCTACGAGCAGTACTTC. The gene calls are TRBV12-3 or TRBV12-4 and TRBJ2-7; TRBD1 might be the D (5 bases). The CDR3 is 14 amino acids. The germline V and J ends were trimmed by 2 bases and 0 bases, with 8 bases remaining between them.

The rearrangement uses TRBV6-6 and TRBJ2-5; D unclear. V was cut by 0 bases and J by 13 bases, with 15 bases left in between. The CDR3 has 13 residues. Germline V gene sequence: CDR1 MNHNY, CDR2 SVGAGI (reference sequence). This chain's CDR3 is CASSYSTRAVLYF. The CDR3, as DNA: TGTGCCAGCAGTTACTCGACCCGGGCCGTGCTGTACTTC.

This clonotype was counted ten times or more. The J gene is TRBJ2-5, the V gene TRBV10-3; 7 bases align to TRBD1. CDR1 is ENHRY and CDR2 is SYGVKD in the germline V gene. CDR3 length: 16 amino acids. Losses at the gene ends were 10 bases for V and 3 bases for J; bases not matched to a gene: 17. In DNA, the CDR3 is TGTGCCACCAAACCATCCGCCGGGACAGTAGAAGAGACCCAGTACTTC. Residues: CATKPSAGTVEETQYF.

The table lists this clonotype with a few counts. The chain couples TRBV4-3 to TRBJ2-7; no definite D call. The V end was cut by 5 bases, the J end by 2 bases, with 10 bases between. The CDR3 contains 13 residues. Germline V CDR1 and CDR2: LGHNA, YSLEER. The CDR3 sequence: CASSDGKAYEQYF. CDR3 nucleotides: TGCGCCAGCAGCGATGGGAAGGCCTACGAGCAGTACTTC.